These 6 T cell receptor beta chains came from one sample sequenced in a study of blood T cell repertoires in COVID-19. Generated by immunoSEQ multiplex PCR, the TCRdb table keeps only in-frame clones and is missing some. The sample holds under 110,000 clones, approximately 84% seen once. Sequencing used peripheral blood. The receptors shown here come from a woman aged 60-70 years with acute or convalescent COVID-19.

The genes are TRBV5-4 and TRBJ2-2; tentative D call: TRBD2 (5 bases). From germline, CDR1 is SGHNT and CDR2 YYREEE (reference sequence). This CDR3 spans 15 amino acids. V was clipped by 0 bases and J by 5 bases, with 11 bases between them. Here the CDR3 reads CASSLVSGSTGELFF. Here the CDR3 DNA reads TGTGCCAGCAGCTTGGTATCGGGAAGTACCGGGGAGCTGTTTTTT.

This clone was detected once. This rearrangement joins TRBV2 to TRBJ2-1; 9 positions agree with TRBD1. Trimming cost V 11 bases and J 9 bases; bases outside gene matches: 11. The CDR3 loop spans 13 amino acids. Germline V CDR1 and CDR2: SNHLY, FYNNEI. The CDR3 bases are TGTGCCGGAACCGGGACAGGGCATGGTGAGCAGTTCTTC. Encoded protein: CAGTGTGHGEQFF.

The rearrangement links TRBV5-1 to TRBJ1-2; 9 bases map to TRBD1. Germline trimming cut 3 bases from V and 10 bases from J; bases unmatched to any gene: 16. CDR3 length: 16 residues. Germline lookup yields CDR1 SGHRS and CDR2 YFSETQ. In DNA form, the CDR3 reads TGCGCCAGCAGCTCGAACCCTTCCGGGACAGGGCCCTCCTACACCTTC. This codes for CASSSNPSGTGPSYTF.

This clone has a single count. The chain carries TRBV5-1 and TRBJ2-3; TRBD1 agrees at 7 bases. With 6 bases clipped from V and 0 bases from J, the junction kept 7 bases outside the gene matches. This CDR3 has 15 residues. Germline V CDR1 and CDR2: SGHRS, YFSETQ. CDR3 protein: CASKSVGQSTDTQYF. The CDR3 DNA follows: TGCGCCAGCAAGAGTGTGGGACAGAGCACAGATACGCAGTATTTT.

V gene TRBV19 combines with J gene TRBJ2-3; TRBD2 aligns across 10 bases. The junction had 4 bases not matched to a gene; V was cut back by 4 bases and J by 3 bases. The CDR3 totals 15 residues. CDR1 and CDR2 (germline): LNHDA, SQIVND (reference sequence). This chain's CDR3 is CASSRLAGATDTQYF. The CDR3 DNA reads TGTGCCAGTAGTAGGCTAGCGGGGGCAACAGATACGCAGTATTTT.

The chain carries TRBV19 and TRBJ1-2; tentative D call: TRBD1 (6 bases). The length of the CDR3 is 15 residues. Germline CDR1 reads LNHDA; CDR2 reads SQIVND (reference sequence). The V gene lost 4 bases and the J gene lost 2 bases, with 14 bases spanning the gap. This CDR3 reads CASSTPQTGNYGYTF. CDR3 coding DNA: TGTGCCAGTAGTACTCCACAGACAGGCAACTATGGCTACACCTTC.